Sequencing of this TCR beta chain was carried out in a study of CD8 T cells in Susac syndrome. TCR beta was sequenced from blood CD8+ and CD4+ T cells. Control patients had untreated stable or active relapsing-remitting multiple sclerosis by revised McDonald criteria. There are 12 residues in the CDR3. V was pared by 0 bases and J by 8 bases, with 5 bases between. Germline V gene sequence: CDR1 LGHDT, CDR2 YNNKEL (reference sequence). The authors reverse transcribed about 0.5 to 1 ug RNA with random hexamers. Amplification of TCR beta CDR3 was carried out by immunoSEQ multiplex PCR, which covered 54 Vbeta and 13 Jbeta segments. TCRdb re-called the immunoSEQ multiplex PCR reads through MiXCR, storing one row per CDR3 protein. The table records about 150,000 distinct CDR3 sequences, roughly 92% of them present only once.

Sequenced input: CD4+ T cells from PBMCs. V usage is TRBV3-1 and J usage is TRBJ1-5; no firm D call. This TCR came from a human donor with multiple sclerosis. The CDR3: CASSQESEPQHF. DNA for the CDR3: TGTGCCAGCAGCCAAGAGTCGGAGCCCCAGCATTTT.